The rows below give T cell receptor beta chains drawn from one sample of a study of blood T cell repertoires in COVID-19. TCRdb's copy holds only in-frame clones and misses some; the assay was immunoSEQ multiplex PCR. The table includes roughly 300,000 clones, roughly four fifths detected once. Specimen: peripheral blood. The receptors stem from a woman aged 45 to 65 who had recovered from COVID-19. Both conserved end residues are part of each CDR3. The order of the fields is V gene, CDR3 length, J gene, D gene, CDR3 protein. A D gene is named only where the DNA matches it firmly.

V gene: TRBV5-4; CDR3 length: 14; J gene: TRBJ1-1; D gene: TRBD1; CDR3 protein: CASSRGQTNTEAFF
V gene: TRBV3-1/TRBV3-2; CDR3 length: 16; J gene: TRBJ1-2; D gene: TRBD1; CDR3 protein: CASSQDTLTGGGGYTF
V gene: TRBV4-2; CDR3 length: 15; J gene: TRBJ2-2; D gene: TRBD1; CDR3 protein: CASRSGQDNTGELFF
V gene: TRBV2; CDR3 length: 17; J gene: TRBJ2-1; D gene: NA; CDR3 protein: CASSEALRLATSTEQFF
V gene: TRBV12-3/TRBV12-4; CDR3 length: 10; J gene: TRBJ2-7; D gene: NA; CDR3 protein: CASSGYEQYF
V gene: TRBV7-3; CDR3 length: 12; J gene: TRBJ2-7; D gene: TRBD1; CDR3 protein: CASSATGDEQYF
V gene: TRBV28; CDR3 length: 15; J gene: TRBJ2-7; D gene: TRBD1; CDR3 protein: CASSFRGPSSYEQYF
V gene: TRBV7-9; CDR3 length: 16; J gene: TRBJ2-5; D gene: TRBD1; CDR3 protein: CASSLGDRGMGETQYF
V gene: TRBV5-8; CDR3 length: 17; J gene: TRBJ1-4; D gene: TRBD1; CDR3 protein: CASSLVAGGELNEKLFF
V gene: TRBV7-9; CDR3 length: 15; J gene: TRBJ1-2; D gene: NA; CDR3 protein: CASSSPAAGKDGYTF
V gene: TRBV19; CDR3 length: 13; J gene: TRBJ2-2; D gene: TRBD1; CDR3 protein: CASSVTGTGVLFF
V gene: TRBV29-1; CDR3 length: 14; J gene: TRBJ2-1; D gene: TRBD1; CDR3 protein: CSVTGTGGGDEQFF
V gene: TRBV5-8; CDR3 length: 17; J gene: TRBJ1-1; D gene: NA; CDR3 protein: CASSLEAGRLRNTEAFF
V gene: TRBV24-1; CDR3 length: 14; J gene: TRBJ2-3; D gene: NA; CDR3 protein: CATSETGGPDTQYF
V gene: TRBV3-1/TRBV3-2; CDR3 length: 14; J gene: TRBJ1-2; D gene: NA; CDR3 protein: CASSQGEGNYGYTF
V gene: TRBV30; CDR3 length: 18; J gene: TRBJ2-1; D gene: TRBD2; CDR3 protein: CAWSVGSGRALRDNEQFF
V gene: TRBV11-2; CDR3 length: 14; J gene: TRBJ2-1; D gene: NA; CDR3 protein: CASSSQGGVSEQFF
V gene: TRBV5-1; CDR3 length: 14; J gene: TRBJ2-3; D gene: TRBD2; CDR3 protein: CASSFGLEADTQYF
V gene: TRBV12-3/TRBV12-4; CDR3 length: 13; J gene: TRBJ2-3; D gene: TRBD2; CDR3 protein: CASSLHTSGRQYF
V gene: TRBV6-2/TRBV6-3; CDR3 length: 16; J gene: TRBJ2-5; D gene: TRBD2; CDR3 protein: CASSSPPAGGRETQYF
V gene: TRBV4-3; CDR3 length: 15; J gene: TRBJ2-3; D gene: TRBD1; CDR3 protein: CASSPGTGGTDTQYF
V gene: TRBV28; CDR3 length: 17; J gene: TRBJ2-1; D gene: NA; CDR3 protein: CASSLGPRASIFNEQFF
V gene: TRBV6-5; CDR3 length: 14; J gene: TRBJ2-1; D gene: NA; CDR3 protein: CASRGVRNINEQFF
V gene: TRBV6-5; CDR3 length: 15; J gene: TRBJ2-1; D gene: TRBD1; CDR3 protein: CASRPTGGLYNEQFF
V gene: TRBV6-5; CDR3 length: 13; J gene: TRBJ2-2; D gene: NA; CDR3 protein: CASSYAFTGELFF
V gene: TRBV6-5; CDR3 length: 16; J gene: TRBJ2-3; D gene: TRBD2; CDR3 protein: CASSYASGGFTDTQYF
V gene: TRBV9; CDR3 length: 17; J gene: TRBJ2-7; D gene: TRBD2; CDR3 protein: CASSPLTSGPFTYEQYF
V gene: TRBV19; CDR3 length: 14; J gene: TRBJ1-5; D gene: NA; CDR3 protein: CASSPLQGYQPQHF